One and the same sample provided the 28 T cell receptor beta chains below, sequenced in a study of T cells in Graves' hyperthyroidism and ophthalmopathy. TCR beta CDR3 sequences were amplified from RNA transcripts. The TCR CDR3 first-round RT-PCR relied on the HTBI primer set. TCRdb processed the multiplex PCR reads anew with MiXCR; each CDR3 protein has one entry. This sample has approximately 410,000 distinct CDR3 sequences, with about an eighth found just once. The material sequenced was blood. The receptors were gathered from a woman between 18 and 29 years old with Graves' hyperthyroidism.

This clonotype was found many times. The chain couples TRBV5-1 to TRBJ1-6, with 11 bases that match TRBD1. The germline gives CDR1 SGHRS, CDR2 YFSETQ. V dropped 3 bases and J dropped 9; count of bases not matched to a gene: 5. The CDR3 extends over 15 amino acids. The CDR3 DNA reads TGCGCCAGCAGCTCGGGACAGGGGGAACTTTCACCCCTCCACTTT. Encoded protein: CASSSGQGELSPLHF.

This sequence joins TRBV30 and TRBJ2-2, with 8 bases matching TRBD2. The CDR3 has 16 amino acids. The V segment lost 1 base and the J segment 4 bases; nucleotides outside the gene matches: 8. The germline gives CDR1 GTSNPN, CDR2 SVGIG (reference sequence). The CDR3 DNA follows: TGTGCCTGGAGTGGTCCTAGCGGGTCTTTCACCGGGGAGCTGTTTTTT. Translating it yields CAWSGPSGSFTGELFF.

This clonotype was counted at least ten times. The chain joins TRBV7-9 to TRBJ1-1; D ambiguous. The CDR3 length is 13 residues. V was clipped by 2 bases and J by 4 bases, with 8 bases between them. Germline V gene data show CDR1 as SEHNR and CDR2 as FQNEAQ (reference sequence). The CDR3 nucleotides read TGTGCCAGCAGCTTACCTTATACCACTGAAGCTTTCTTT. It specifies CASSLPYTTEAFF.

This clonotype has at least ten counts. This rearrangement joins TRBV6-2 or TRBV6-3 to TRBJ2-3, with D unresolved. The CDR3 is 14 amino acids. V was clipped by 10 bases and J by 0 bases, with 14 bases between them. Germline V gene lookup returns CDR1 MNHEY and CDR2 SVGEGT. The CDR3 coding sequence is TGTGCCACCAGAGCAGCGTTTAGCACAGATACGCAGTATTTT. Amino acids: CATRAAFSTDTQYF.

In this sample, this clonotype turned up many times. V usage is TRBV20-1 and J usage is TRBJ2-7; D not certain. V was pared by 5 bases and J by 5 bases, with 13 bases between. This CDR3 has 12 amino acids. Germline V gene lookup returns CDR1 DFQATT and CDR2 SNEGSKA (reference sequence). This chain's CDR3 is CSASPQNHEQYF. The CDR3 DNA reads TGCAGTGCTTCTCCTCAGAACCACGAGCAGTACTTC.

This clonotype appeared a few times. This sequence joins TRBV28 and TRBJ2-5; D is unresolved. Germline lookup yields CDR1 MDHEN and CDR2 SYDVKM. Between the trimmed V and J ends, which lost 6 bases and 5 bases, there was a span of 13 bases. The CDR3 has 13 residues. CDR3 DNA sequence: TGTGCCAGCAGCAGAACTGTCCGGGAGACCCAGTACTTC. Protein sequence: CASSRTVRETQYF.

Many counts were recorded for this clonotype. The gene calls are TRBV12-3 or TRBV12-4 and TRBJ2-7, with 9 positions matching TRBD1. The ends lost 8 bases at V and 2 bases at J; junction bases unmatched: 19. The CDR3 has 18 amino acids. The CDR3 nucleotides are TGTGCCAGCGCCGCAGGGACAGGGAGCTCAAATTTTCCCTACGAGCAGTACTTC. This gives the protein CASAAGTGSSNFPYEQYF.

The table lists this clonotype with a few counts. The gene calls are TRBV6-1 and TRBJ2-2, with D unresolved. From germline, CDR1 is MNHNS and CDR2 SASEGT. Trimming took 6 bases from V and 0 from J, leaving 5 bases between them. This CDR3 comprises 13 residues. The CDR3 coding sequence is TGTGCCAGCAGCAGATCGAACACCGGGGAGCTGTTTTTT. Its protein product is CASSRSNTGELFF.

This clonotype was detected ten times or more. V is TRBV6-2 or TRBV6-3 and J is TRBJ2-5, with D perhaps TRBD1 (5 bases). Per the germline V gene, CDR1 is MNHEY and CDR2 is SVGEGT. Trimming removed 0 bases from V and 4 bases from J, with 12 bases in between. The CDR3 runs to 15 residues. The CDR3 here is CASSYSTATIETQYF. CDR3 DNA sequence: TGTGCCAGCAGTTACTCGACAGCAACAATAGAGACCCAGTACTTC.

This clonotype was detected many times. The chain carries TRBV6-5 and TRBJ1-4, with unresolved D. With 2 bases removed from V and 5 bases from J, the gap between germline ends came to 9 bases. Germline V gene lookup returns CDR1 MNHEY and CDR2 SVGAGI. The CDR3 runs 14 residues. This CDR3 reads CASSYRTGNEKLFF. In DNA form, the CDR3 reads TGTGCCAGCAGTTACAGGACGGGCAATGAAAAACTGTTTTTT.

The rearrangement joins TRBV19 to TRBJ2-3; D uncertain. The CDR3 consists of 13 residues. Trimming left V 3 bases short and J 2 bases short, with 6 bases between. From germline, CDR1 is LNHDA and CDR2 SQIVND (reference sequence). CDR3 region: CASSIRNTDTQYF. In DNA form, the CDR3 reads TGTGCCAGTAGTATCCGGAACACAGATACGCAGTATTTT. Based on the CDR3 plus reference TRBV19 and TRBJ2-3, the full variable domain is DGGITQSPKYLFRKEGQNVTLSCEQNLNHDAMYWYRQDPGQGLRLIYYSQIVNDFQKGDIAEGYSVSREKKESFPLTVTSAQKNPTAFYLCASSIRNTDTQYFGPGTRLTVL.

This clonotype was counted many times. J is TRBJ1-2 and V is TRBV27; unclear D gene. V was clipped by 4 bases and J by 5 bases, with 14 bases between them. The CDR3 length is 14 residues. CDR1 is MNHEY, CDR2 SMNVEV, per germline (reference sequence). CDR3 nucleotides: TGTGCCAGCAGTTCCACGGACCAACCATATGGCTACACCTTC. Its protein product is CASSSTDQPYGYTF.

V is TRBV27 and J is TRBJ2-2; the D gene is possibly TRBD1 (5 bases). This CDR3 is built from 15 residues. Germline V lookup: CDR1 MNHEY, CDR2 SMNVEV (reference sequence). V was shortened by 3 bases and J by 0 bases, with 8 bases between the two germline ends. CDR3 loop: CASSFGRANTGELFF. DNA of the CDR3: TGTGCCAGCAGTTTCGGCAGGGCGAACACCGGGGAGCTGTTTTTT.

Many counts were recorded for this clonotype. CDR3 sequence reads: CASSPTKWDIQYF. The CDR3 DNA reads TGTGCCAGCAGCCCTACGAAGTGGGACATTCAGTACTTC. The chain joins TRBV6-1 to TRBJ2-4; D not resolved. The CDR3 sequence is 13 residues long. Germline V gene sequence: CDR1 MNHNS, CDR2 SASEGT. V gave up 6 bases and J gave up 8 bases, with 14 bases separating them.

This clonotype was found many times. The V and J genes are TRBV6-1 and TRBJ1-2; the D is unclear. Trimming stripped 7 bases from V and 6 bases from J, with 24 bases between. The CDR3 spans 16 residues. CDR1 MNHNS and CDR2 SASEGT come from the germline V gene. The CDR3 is CASTPGRKALRNGYTF. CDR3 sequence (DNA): TGTGCCAGCACCCCCGGCCGGAAGGCCCTACGGAATGGCTACACCTTC.

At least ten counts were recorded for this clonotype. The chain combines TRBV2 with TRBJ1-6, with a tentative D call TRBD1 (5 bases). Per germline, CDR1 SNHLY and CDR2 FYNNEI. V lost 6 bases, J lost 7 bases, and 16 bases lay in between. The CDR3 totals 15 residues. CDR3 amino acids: CASRVEKGRNSPLHF. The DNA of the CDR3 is TGTGCCAGCAGGGTGGAGAAGGGACGGAATTCACCCCTCCACTTT.

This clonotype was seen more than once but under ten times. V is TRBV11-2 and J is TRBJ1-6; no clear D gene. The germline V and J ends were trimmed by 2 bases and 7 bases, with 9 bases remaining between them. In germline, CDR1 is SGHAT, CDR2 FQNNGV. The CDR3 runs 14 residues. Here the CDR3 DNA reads TGTGCCAGCAGCTTACAGAGTTGGAATTCACCCCTCCACTTT. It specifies CASSLQSWNSPLHF.

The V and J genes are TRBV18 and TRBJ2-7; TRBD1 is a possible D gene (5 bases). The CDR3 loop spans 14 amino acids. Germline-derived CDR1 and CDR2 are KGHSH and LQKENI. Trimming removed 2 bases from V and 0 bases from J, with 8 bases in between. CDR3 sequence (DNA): TGTGCCAGCTCACCAGCCAGGGCCTCCTACGAGCAGTACTTC. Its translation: CASSPARASYEQYF.

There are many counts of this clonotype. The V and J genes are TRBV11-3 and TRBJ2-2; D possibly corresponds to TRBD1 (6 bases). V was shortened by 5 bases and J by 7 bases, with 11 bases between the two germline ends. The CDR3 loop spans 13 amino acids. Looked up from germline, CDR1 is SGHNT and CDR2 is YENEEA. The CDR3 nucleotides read TGTGCCAGCAGCGTAACAGGGAGCGGGGAGCTGTTTTTT. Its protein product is CASSVTGSGELFF.

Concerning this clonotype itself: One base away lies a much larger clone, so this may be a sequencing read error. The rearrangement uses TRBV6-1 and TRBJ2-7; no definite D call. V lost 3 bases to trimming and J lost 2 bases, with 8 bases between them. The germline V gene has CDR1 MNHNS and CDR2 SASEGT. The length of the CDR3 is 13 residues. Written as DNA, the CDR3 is TGTGCCAGCAGTGAGGAGCCTACCTACGAGCAGTACTTC. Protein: CASSEEPTYEQYF.

The CDR3, as DNA: TGTTATGGGGGGCTAGCCAAAAACATTCAGTACTTC. Its translation: CYGGLAKNIQYF. The rearrangement uses TRBV12-3 or TRBV12-4 and TRBJ2-4; tentatively, D is TRBD1 or TRBD2 (6 bases each). The CDR3 consists of 12 residues.

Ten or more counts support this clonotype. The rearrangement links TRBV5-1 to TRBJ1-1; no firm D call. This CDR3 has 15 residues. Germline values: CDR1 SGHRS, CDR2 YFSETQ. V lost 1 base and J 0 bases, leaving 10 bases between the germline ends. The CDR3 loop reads CASSLLTEMNTEAFF. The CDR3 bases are TGCGCCAGCAGCTTGTTAACGGAGATGAACACTGAAGCTTTCTTT.

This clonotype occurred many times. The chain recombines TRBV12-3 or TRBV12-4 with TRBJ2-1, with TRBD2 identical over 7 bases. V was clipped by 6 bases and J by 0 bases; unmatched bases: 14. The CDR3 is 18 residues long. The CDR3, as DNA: TGTGCCAGCAGGGGATTCTCTAGCGGTAAAAGCTCCTACAATGAGCAGTTCTTC. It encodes CASRGFSSGKSSYNEQFF.

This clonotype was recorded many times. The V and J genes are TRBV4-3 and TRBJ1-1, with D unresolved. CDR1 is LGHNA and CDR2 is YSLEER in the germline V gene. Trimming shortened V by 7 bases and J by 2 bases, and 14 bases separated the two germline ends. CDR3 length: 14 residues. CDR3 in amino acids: CASKRNRGNTEAFF. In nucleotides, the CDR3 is TGCGCCAGCAAACGTAACAGAGGAAACACTGAAGCTTTCTTT.

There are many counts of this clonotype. CDR3 nucleotides: TGCGCCAGCAGCTTGAACGGGGGCAACACTGAAGCTTTCTTT. Its protein is CASSLNGGNTEAFF. The chain joins TRBV5-1 to TRBJ1-1; possibly TRBD1 for D (6 bases). The length of the CDR3 is 14 residues. Per the germline V gene, CDR1 is SGHRS and CDR2 is YFSETQ. V was cut by 1 base and J by 2 bases, with 9 bases left in between.

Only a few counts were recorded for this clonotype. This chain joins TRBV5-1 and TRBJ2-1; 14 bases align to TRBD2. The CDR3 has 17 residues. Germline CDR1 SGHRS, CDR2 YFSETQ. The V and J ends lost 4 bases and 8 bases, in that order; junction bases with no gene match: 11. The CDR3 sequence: CASSIGTSGSIIDEQFF. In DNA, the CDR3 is TGCGCCAGCAGCATAGGGACTAGCGGGAGTATAATCGATGAGCAGTTCTTC.

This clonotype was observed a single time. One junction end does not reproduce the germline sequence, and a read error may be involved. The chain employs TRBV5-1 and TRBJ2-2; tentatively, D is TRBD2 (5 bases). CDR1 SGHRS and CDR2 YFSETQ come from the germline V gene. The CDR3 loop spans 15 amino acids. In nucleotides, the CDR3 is TGTGCCAGCAGTGGCGCTTCGGGGTCCACCGGGGAGCTGTTTTTT. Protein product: CASSGASGSTGELFF.

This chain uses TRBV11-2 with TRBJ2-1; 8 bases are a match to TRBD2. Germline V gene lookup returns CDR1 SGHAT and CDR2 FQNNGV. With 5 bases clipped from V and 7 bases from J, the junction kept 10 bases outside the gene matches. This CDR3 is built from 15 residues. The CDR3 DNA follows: TGTGCCAGCAGCACAGGACGGGAGGGTTGGAATGAGCAGTTCTTC. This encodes CASSTGREGWNEQFF.